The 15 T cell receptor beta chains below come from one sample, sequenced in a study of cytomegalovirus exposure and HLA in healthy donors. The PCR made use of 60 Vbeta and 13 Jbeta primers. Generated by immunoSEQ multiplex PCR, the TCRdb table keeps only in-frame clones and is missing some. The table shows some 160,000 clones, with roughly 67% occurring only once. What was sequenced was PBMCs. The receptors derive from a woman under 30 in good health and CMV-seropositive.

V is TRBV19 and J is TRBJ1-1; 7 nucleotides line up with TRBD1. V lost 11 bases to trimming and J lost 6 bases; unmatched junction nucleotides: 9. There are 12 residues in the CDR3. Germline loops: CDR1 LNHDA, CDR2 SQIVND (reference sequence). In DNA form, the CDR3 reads TGTGCCCCCGTGGAGGGGACAGCTGAAGCTTTCTTT. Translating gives CAPVEGTAEAFF.

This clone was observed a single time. This CDR3 is CAWSTKRDQETQYF. The CDR3 DNA sequence: TGTGCCTGGAGTACGAAACGAGATCAAGAGACCCAGTACTTC. J is TRBJ2-5 and V is TRBV30, with D uncertain. This CDR3 region has 14 residues. The germline gives CDR1 GTSNPN, CDR2 SVGIG (reference sequence). V was clipped by 2 bases and J by 2 bases, with 12 bases between them. Using reference TRBV30 and TRBJ2-5 for the parts outside the CDR3, the full variable domain is SQTIHQWPATLVQPVGSPLSLECTVEGTSNPNLYWYRQAAGRGLQLLFYSVGIGQISSEVPQNLSASRPQDRQFILSSKKLLLSDSGFYLCAWSTKRDQETQYFGPGTRLLVL.

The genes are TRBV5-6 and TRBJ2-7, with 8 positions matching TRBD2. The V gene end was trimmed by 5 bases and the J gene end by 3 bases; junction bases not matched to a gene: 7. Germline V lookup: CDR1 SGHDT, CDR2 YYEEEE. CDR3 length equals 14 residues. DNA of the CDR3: TGTGCCAGCAGTAGGCGGGGGGCCATCTACGAGCAGTACTTC. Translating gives CASSRRGAIYEQYF.

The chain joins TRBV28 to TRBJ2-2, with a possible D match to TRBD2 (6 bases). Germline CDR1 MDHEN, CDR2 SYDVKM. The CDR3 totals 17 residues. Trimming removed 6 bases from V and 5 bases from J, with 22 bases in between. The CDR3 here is CASRSPGTGTLTGELFF. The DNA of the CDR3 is TGTGCCAGCAGATCTCCCGGGACGGGGACTCTTACCGGGGAGCTGTTTTTT.

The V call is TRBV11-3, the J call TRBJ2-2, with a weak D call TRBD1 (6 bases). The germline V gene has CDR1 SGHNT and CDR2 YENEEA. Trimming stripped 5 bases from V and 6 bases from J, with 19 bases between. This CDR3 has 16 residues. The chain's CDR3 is CASSKGGLRGAGELFF. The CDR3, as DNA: TGTGCCAGCAGCAAAGGGGGTCTACGAGGGGCCGGGGAGCTGTTTTTT. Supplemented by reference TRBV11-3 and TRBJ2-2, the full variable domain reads EAGVVQSPRYKIIEKKQPVAFWCNPISGHNTLYWYLQNLGQGPELLIRYENEEAVDDSQLPKDRFSAERLKGVDSTLKIQPAELGDSAVYLCASSKGGLRGAGELFFGEGSRLTVL.

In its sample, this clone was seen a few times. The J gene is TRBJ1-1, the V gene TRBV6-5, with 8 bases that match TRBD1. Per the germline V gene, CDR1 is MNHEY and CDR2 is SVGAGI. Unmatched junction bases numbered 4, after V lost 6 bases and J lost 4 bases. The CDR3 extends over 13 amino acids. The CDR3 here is CASRNGQGTEAFF. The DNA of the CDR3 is TGTGCCAGCAGAAACGGACAGGGCACTGAAGCTTTCTTT.

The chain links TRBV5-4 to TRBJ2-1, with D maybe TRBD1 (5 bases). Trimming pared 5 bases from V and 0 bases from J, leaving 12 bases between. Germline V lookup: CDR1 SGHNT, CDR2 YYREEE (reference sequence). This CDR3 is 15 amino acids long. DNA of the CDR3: TGTGCCAGCAGATCGACAGACAGCTCCTACAATGAGCAGTTCTTC. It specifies CASRSTDSSYNEQFF.

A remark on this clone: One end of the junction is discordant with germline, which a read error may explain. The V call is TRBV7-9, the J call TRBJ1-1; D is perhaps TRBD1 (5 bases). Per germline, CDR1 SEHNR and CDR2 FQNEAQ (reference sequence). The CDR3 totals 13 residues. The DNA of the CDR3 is TGTTCCAGCAGCTTACCGTCAGGGCGAGGAGCTTTCTTT. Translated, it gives CSSSLPSGRGAFF.

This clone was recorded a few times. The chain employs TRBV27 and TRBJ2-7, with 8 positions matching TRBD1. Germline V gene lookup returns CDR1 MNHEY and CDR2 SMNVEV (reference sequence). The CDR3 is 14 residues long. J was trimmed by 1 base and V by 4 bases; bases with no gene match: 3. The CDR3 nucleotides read TGTGCCAGCAGTTCGGACAGGGAATCCTACGAGCAGTACTTC. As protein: CASSSDRESYEQYF.

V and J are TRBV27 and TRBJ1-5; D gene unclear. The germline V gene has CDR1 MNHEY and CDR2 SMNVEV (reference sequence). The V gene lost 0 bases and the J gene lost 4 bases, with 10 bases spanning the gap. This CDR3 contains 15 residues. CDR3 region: CASSLSPSGNQPQHF. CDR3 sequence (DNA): TGTGCCAGCAGTTTATCCCCCTCAGGAAATCAGCCCCAGCATTTT.

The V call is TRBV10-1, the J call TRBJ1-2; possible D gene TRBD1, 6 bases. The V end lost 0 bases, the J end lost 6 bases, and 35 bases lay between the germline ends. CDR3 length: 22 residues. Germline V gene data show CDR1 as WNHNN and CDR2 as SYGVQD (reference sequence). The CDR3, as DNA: TGCGCCAGCAGTGAGTCGAAACTCTTCCCCGGACGAGGACAGTTACTCCGTAATGGCTACACCTTC. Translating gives CASSESKLFPGRGQLLRNGYTF.

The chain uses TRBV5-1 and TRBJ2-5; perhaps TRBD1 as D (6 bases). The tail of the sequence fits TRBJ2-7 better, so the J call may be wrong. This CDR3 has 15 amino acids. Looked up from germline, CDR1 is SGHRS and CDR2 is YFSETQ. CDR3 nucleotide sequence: TGCGCCAGCAGCTTGGGGACAGCGATCACCTACGAGCAGTACTTC. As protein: CASSLGTAITYEQYF.

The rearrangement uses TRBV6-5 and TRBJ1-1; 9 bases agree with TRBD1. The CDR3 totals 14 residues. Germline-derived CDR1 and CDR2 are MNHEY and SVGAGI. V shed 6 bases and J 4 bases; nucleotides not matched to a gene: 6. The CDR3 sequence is CASRTGGLTTEAFF. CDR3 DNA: TGTGCCAGCAGGACAGGGGGGTTGACCACTGAAGCTTTCTTT.

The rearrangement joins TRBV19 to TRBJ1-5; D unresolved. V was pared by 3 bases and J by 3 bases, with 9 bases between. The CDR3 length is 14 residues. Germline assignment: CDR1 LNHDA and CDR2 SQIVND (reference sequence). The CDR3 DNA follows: TGTGCCAGTAGTATTGCCCAGGTCAATCAGCCCCAGCATTTT. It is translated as CASSIAQVNQPQHF. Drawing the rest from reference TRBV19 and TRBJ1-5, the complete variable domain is DGGITQSPKYLFRKEGQNVTLSCEQNLNHDAMYWYRQDPGQGLRLIYYSQIVNDFQKGDIAEGYSVSREKKESFPLTVTSAQKNPTAFYLCASSIAQVNQPQHFGDGTRLSIL.

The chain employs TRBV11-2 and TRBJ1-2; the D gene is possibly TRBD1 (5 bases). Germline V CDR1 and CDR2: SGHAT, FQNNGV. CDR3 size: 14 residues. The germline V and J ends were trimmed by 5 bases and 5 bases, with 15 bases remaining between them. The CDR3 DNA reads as TGTGCCAGCAGCAAGGGGAGGGGTCGTTATGGCTACACCTTC. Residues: CASSKGRGRYGYTF.